This T cell receptor (beta chain) was sequenced for a study of blood T cell repertoires in COVID-19. Profiling relied on immunoSEQ multiplex PCR, and the TCRdb table lists in-frame clones only, not all of them. Among around 290,000 clones listed, approximately 91% were seen once. Germline V gives CDR1 MNHNS, CDR2 SASEGT. The CDR3 consists of 14 residues. Trimming left V 0 bases short and J 3 bases short, with 9 bases between. With respect to this clone: This sample includes further DNA sequences coding for the same CDR3.

This receptor was identified in a woman aged 40 to 50 who had recovered from COVID-19. The chain uses TRBV6-1 and TRBJ2-7, with D possibly being TRBD2 (7 bases). Sequencing used PBMCs or T cells enriched from blood (not recorded which). The CDR3 sequence is CASSEARGGYEQYF. The CDR3 DNA reads as TGTGCCAGCAGTGAAGCGAGGGGGGGCTACGAGCAGTACTTC.